These 26 T cell receptor beta chains came from one sample sequenced in a study of T-cell memory formation after mild COVID-19. TCRdb ran MiXCR on the 5' RACE reads and lists one entry per CDR3 protein. Among approximately 410,000 distinct CDR3 sequences listed, around 22% were seen once. The sample comprised PBMCs or a T cell subset sorted from them (not recorded which). The receptors were gathered from an adult woman who had mild COVID-19 (a few samples of this study predate the infection). Cell type and time point are not known.

This clonotype showed up just a few times. CDR3 bases: TGCAGTGCCACCCGGGGACAGCTAGATGAGACCCAGTACTTC. This codes for CSATRGQLDETQYF. The V gene is TRBV20-1, the J gene TRBJ2-5; TRBD1 matches 7 bases. Germline CDR1 is DFQATT and CDR2 is SNEGSKA (reference sequence). This CDR3 spans 14 amino acids. Germline trimming cut 6 bases from V and 5 bases from J; bases unmatched to any gene: 12.

This clonotype showed up just a few times. The CDR3 sequence: CSVTPGRQGNEQFF. The CDR3 DNA sequence: TGCAGCGTCACCCCGGGCCGGCAGGGAAATGAGCAGTTCTTC. The genes are TRBV29-1 and TRBJ2-1; weak D call: TRBD1 (5 bases). The CDR3 is made up of 14 amino acids. Germline assignment: CDR1 SQVTM and CDR2 ANQGSEA. V lost 6 bases to trimming and J lost 7 bases, with 19 bases between them.

In this sample, this clonotype turned up a few times. The V gene is TRBV19, the J gene TRBJ2-7; no clear D. Trimming shortened V by 1 base and J by 3 bases, and 7 bases separated the two germline ends. Germline V gene lookup returns CDR1 LNHDA and CDR2 SQIVND (reference sequence). There are 13 residues in the CDR3. CDR3 sequence (DNA): TGTGCCAGTAGTATAGCCCCCGGCTACGAGCAGTACTTC. Translation gives CASSIAPGYEQYF.

Regarding this clonotype: Here the CDR3 omits its conserved ending phenylalanine or tryptophan, so a read error is the likely source. The chain employs TRBV3-1 and TRBJ2-7, with 11 bases identical to TRBD2. Germline lookup yields CDR1 LGHDT and CDR2 YNNKEL (reference sequence). This CDR3 is 15 amino acids long. With 4 bases clipped from V and 2 bases from J, the junction kept 4 bases outside the gene matches. In DNA form, the CDR3 reads TGTGCCAGCAGCCTCGGGACTAGCGGTCCCTACGAGCAGTACCTC. This translates into CASSLGTSGPYEQYL.

This clonotype has a handful of counts. The V call is TRBV12-3 or TRBV12-4, the J call TRBJ2-2; D tentatively reads TRBD1 or TRBD2 (6 bases each). V lost 6 bases to trimming and J lost 5 bases, with 22 bases between them. CDR3 size: 17 residues. DNA for the CDR3: TGTGCCAGCAGCCGTACCCGTGGGGGGCAGAGGACCGGGGAGCTGTTTTTT. It translates to CASSRTRGGQRTGELFF.

V is TRBV10-3 and J is TRBJ1-1, with 7 nucleotides matching TRBD1. The trim removed 6 bases at V and 8 bases at J, leaving 3 bases unmatched. Germline V CDR1 and CDR2: ENHRY, SYGVKD. The CDR3 covers 11 residues. CDR3 residues: CAIRRGQEAFF. CDR3 DNA: TGTGCCATCAGACGGGGACAGGAAGCTTTCTTT.

This clonotype occurred many times. V is TRBV5-6 and J is TRBJ2-5, with 15 bases identical to TRBD2. V lost 4 bases, J lost 0 bases, and 4 bases stayed unmatched. This CDR3 comprises 17 residues. The germline V gene has CDR1 SGHDT and CDR2 YYEEEE. CDR3 sequence reads: CASSDGLAGGYQETQYF. The CDR3 DNA is TGTGCCAGCAGCGATGGACTAGCGGGGGGGTACCAAGAGACCCAGTACTTC.

The chain joins TRBV20-1 to TRBJ2-1; D possibly corresponds to TRBD2 (6 bases). Germline lookup yields CDR1 DFQATT and CDR2 SNEGSKA (reference sequence). This CDR3 is built from 13 residues. V was shortened by 2 bases and J by 8 bases, with 13 bases between the two germline ends. CDR3 nucleotides: TGCAGTGCTAGACGATCAGGGAGGCATGAGCAGTTCTTC. Translating it yields CSARRSGRHEQFF.

The chain employs TRBV12-3 or TRBV12-4 and TRBJ2-6; no firm D call. The CDR3 spans 17 residues. V lost 1 base to trimming and J lost 0 bases, with 10 bases between them. The chain's CDR3 is CASSLDLWLSGANVLTF. CDR3 DNA sequence: TGTGCCAGCAGTTTAGATCTATGGCTCTCTGGGGCCAACGTCCTGACTTTC.

This clonotype occurred a few times. The chain uses TRBV7-2 and TRBJ2-1, with TRBD2 identical over 12 bases. The CDR3 is 15 amino acids. Trimming removed 5 bases from V and 10 bases from J; junction bases left unmatched: 9. Germline lookup yields CDR1 SGHTA and CDR2 FQGNSA. In DNA form, the CDR3 reads TGTGCCAGCAGCCATGAACTAGCGGGAGGTGCCGAGCAGTTCTTC. Its protein is CASSHELAGGAEQFF.

In its sample, this clonotype was seen a few times. V is TRBV5-1 and J is TRBJ2-3; TRBD1 aligns across 9 bases. The CDR3 extends over 14 amino acids. Looked up from germline, CDR1 is SGHRS and CDR2 is YFSETQ. J gave up 4 bases and V 1 base, and 1 base lay outside the gene matches. The CDR3 region is CASSLRQGADTQYF. CDR3 in DNA: TGCGCCAGCAGCTTGAGACAGGGGGCAGATACGCAGTATTTT.

The V call is TRBV6-5, the J call TRBJ1-1; a weak D match, TRBD1 (5 bases). The CDR3 consists of 15 residues. Germline CDR1 MNHEY, CDR2 SVGAGI. V was trimmed by 0 bases and J by 6 bases, leaving 14 bases between them. CDR3 nucleotide sequence: TGTGCCAGCAGTTACTCGATTGGAGGGGACCCTGAAGCTTTCTTT. Translation gives CASSYSIGGDPEAFF.

J is TRBJ1-2 and V is TRBV12-3 or TRBV12-4; D is unresolved. The V end lost 6 bases, the J end lost 4 bases, and 15 bases lay between the germline ends. The CDR3 consists of 14 residues. The CDR3: CASRDHREGYGYTF. CDR3 in DNA: TGTGCCAGCAGGGACCATAGGGAGGGCTATGGCTACACCTTC.

This chain joins TRBV5-1 and TRBJ1-4; TRBD1 is a possible D gene (5 bases). The CDR3 totals 16 residues. Per germline, CDR1 SGHRS and CDR2 YFSETQ. The germline V and J ends were trimmed by 4 bases and 0 bases, with 13 bases remaining between them. CDR3 DNA sequence: TGCGCCAGCAGCATCCGCGGGGGAGCAACTAATGAAAAACTGTTTTTT. Protein sequence: CASSIRGGATNEKLFF.

The rearrangement uses TRBV3-1 and TRBJ1-1, with D tentatively TRBD1 (5 bases). V gave up 0 bases and J gave up 8 bases, with 10 bases separating them. Germline CDR1 is LGHDT and CDR2 is YNNKEL (reference sequence). The CDR3 contains 13 residues. In DNA, the CDR3 is TGTGCCAGCAGCCAAGAAAGACGGACAGAAGCTTTCTTT. This gives the protein CASSQERRTEAFF.

This clonotype was observed at least ten times. The gene calls are TRBV6-5 and TRBJ2-7; D is uncertain. Germline CDR1 MNHEY, CDR2 SVGAGI. This CDR3 spans 16 amino acids. Trimming cost V 6 bases and J 3 bases, with 21 bases left between them. CDR3 DNA: TGTGCCAGCAGCCCCCCCGGTGCGGTGGGCAGCTACGAGCAGTACTTC. Its protein is CASSPPGAVGSYEQYF.

The gene calls are TRBV6-4 and TRBJ2-4; D gene uncertain. The germline V gene encodes CDR1 MRHNA and CDR2 SNTAGT. Trimming took off 2 bases at V and 3 bases at J, with 8 bases between the two ends. CDR3 length: 14 residues. Here the CDR3 reads CASSDGRNKNIQYF. The CDR3 DNA sequence: TGTGCCAGCAGTGACGGCCGGAACAAAAACATTCAGTACTTC.

This clonotype has just a few counts. The J gene is TRBJ2-7, the V gene TRBV5-1; D remains ambiguous. Germline V gene sequence: CDR1 SGHRS, CDR2 YFSETQ. The V end lost 0 bases, the J end lost 2 bases, and 15 bases lay between the germline ends. The CDR3 extends over 16 amino acids. This chain's CDR3 is CASSLAPPTVAYEQYF. The CDR3 DNA follows: TGCGCCAGCAGCTTGGCCCCCCCCACAGTCGCCTACGAGCAGTACTTC.

The V gene is TRBV30, the J gene TRBJ1-3; D gene ambiguous. V lost 4 bases to trimming and J lost 3 bases, with 13 bases between them. The CDR3 loop spans 14 amino acids. The germline CDR1 and CDR2 sequences are GTSNPN and SVGIG (reference sequence). The CDR3 region is CAWKVQAYGNTIYF. The CDR3 DNA follows: TGTGCCTGGAAAGTGCAGGCTTATGGAAACACCATATATTTT.

The chain couples TRBV7-6 to TRBJ2-1; the D gene is possibly TRBD1 (8 bases). The length of the CDR3 is 17 residues. CDR1 and CDR2 from the germline V gene are SGHVS and FNYEAQ. The V end lost 4 bases, the J end lost 0 bases, and 16 bases lay between the germline ends. CDR3 region: CASSSNRGGSSYNEQFF. The CDR3 coding sequence is TGTGCCAGCAGCTCCAACAGGGGGGGAAGCTCCTACAATGAGCAGTTCTTC.

This clonotype was counted only a few times. The chain couples TRBV7-9 to TRBJ1-4, with D hard to call. V lost 2 bases and J 4 bases, leaving 11 bases between the germline ends. CDR3 length: 15 amino acids. Per germline, CDR1 SEHNR and CDR2 FQNEAQ (reference sequence). The chain's CDR3 is CASSLRTGNNEKLFF. CDR3 nucleotides: TGTGCCAGCAGCTTAAGGACGGGGAATAATGAAAAACTGTTTTTT.

In this sample, this clonotype turned up once. This chain links TRBV25-1 with TRBJ2-3, with a weak D call TRBD2 (5 bases). CDR3 length equals 17 residues. The germline gives CDR1 MGHDK, CDR2 SYGVNS. V dropped 5 bases and J dropped 1 base, with 19 bases sitting between them. CDR3 in DNA: TGTGCCAGCAGTCCCGAGGTTCCTAGCAGACGCACAGATACGCAGTATTTT. It codes for CASSPEVPSRRTDTQYF.

This rearrangement joins TRBV6-1 to TRBJ2-2; TRBD1 matches at 11 bases. Trimming removed 8 bases from V and 3 bases from J; junction bases left unmatched: 2. The CDR3 extends over 14 amino acids. The germline gives CDR1 MNHNS, CDR2 SASEGT. The CDR3 DNA reads TGTGCCAGCCCGGGACAGGGGGACACCGGGGAGCTGTTTTTT. Translation gives CASPGQGDTGELFF.

The chain carries TRBV27 and TRBJ1-4; 9 bases match TRBD1. The germline gives CDR1 MNHEY, CDR2 SMNVEV (reference sequence). This CDR3 region has 15 residues. Germline trimming cut 5 bases from V and 8 bases from J; bases unmatched to any gene: 9. CDR3 amino acids: CASSPLQGAREKLFF. The CDR3 nucleotides are TGTGCCAGCAGTCCATTACAGGGGGCGCGGGAAAAACTGTTTTTT.

This clonotype was observed a handful of times. The chain combines TRBV18 with TRBJ2-2; possibly TRBD1 or TRBD2 for D (5 bases each). Germline CDR1 is KGHSH and CDR2 is LQKENI. The CDR3 has 16 amino acids. With 3 bases removed from V and 0 bases from J, the gap between germline ends came to 11 bases. CDR3 DNA sequence: TGTGCCAGCTCACCCCCCTTGGGGGCGAACACCGGGGAGCTGTTTTTT. Its protein is CASSPPLGANTGELFF.

J is TRBJ2-2 and V is TRBV3-1, with D unresolved. The CDR3 spans 15 residues. The V end lost 4 bases, the J end lost 3 bases, and 12 bases lay between the germline ends. From germline, CDR1 is LGHDT and CDR2 YNNKEL (reference sequence). Written as DNA, the CDR3 is TGTGCCAGCAGCCTTCGGACGGAACACACCGGGGAGCTGTTTTTT. Protein sequence: CASSLRTEHTGELFF.